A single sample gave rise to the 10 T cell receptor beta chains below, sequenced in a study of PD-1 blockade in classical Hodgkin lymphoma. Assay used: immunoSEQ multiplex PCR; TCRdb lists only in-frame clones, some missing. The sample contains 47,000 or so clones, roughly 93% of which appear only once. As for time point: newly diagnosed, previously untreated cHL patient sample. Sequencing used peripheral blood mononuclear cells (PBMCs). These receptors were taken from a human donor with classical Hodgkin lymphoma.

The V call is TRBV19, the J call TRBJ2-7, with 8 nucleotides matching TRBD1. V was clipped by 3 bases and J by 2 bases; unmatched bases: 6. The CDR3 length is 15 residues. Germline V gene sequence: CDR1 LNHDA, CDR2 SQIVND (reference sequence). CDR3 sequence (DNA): TGTGCCAGTAGTATCTTTGAACAGGGGGCCTACGAGCAGTACTTC. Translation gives CASSIFEQGAYEQYF. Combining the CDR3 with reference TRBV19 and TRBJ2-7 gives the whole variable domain DGGITQSPKYLFRKEGQNVTLSCEQNLNHDAMYWYRQDPGQGLRLIYYSQIVNDFQKGDIAEGYSVSREKKESFPLTVTSAQKNPTAFYLCASSIFEQGAYEQYFGPGTRLTVT.

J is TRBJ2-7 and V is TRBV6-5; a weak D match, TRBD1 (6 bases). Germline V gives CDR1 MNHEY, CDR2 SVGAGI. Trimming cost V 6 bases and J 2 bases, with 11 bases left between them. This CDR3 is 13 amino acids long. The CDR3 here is CASSQGRTYEQYF. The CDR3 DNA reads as TGTGCCAGCAGCCAGGGGCGGACCTACGAGCAGTACTTC.

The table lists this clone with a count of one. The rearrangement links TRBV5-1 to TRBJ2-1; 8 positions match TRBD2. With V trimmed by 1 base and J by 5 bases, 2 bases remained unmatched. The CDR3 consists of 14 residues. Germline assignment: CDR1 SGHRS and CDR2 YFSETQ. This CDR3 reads CASSLKRENNEQFF. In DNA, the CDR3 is TGCGCCAGCAGCTTGAAGCGGGAGAACAATGAGCAGTTCTTC.

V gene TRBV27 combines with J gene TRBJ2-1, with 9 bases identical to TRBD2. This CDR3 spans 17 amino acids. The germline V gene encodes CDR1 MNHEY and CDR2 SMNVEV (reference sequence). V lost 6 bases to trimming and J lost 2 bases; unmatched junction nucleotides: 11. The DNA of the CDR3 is TGTGCCAGCAGGATGATGCTAGCGGGGTATACCTACAATGAGCAGTTCTTC. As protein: CASRMMLAGYTYNEQFF.

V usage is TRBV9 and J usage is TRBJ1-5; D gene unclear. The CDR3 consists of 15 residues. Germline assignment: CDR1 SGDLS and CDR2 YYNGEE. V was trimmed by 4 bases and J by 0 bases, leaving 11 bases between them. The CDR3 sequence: CASSFNGDSNQPQHF. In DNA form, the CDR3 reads TGTGCCAGCAGCTTCAACGGGGATAGCAATCAGCCCCAGCATTTT.

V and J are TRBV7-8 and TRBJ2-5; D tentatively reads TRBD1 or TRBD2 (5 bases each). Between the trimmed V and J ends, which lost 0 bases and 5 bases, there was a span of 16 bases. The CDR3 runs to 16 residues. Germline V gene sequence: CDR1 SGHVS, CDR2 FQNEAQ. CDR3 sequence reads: CASSLASARAEETQYF. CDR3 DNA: TGTGCCAGCAGCTTAGCTAGCGCCAGGGCGGAGGAGACCCAGTACTTC.

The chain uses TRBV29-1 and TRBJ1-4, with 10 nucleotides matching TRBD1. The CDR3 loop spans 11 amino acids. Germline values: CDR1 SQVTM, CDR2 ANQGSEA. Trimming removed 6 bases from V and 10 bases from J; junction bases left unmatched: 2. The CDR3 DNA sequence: TGCAGCGTGGGACAGGGGTCAAAACTGTTTTTT. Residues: CSVGQGSKLFF.

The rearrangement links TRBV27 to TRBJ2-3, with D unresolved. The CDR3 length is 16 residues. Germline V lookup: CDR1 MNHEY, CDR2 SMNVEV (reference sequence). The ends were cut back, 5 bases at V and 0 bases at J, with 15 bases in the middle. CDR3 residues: CASSKKERLSTDTQYF. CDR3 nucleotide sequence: TGTGCCAGCAGTAAAAAGGAACGGTTAAGCACAGATACGCAGTATTTT.

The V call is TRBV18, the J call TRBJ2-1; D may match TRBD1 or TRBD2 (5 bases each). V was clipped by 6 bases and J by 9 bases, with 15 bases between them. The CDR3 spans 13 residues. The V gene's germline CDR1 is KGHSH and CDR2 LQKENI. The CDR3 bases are TGTGCCAGCTCGCGGACGGGGCTGGGTGAGCAGTTCTTC. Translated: CASSRTGLGEQFF.

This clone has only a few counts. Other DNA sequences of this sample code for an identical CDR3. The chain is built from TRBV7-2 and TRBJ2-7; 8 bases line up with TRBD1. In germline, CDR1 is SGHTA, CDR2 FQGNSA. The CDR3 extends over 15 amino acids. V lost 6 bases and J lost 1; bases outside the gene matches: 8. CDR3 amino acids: CASRFRDRSSYEQYF. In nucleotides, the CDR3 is TGTGCCAGCAGGTTCCGGGACAGGAGTTCCTACGAGCAGTACTTC.